The 19 T cell receptor beta chains presented below share a single source sample, sequenced in a study of T cells in Graves' hyperthyroidism and ophthalmopathy. TCR beta CDR3 sequences were amplified from RNA transcripts. HTBI primers were employed in a first-round RT-PCR of the TCR CDR3. TCRdb re-called the multiplex PCR reads through MiXCR, storing one row per CDR3 protein. This sample has some 560,000 distinct CDR3 sequences, with 15% to 17% found just once. Sequenced material: blood. These receptors originate from a woman under 40 with Graves' hyperthyroidism.

CDR3 nucleotide sequence: TGTGCCAGCAGCCAAGAAGGTAGCGGGATAAAAAACATTCAGTACTTC. This sequence encodes CASSQEGSGIKNIQYF. This rearrangement joins TRBV4-2 to TRBJ2-4; TRBD2 aligns across 8 bases. This CDR3 region has 16 residues. Germline V gives CDR1 LGHNA, CDR2 YNFKEQ. V lost 0 bases to trimming and J lost 4 bases; unmatched junction nucleotides: 5.

This clonotype has more than one count but fewer than ten. The V gene is TRBV27, the J gene TRBJ2-1; a weak D match, TRBD1 (6 bases). V lost 3 bases and J lost 0, with 9 bases in between. Germline CDR1 reads MNHEY; CDR2 reads SMNVEV (reference sequence). The CDR3 covers 15 residues. CDR3 DNA sequence: TGTGCCAGCAGTTTCGGGACAAACTCCTACAATGAGCAGTTCTTC. It translates to CASSFGTNSYNEQFF.

There are many counts of this clonotype. The V call is TRBV20-1, the J call TRBJ2-7; 15 positions match TRBD2. The CDR3 has 18 residues. V trimming: 0 bases; J trimming: 4 bases; junction bases outside the gene matches: 10. Germline CDR1 is DFQATT and CDR2 is SNEGSKA (reference sequence). CDR3 DNA: TGCAGTGCTAGAGATGACCCCGGACTAGCGGGAGGGCCTTACGAGCAGTACTTC. The encoded protein is CSARDDPGLAGGPYEQYF.

In this sample, this clonotype turned up many times. V gene TRBV2 combines with J gene TRBJ2-1; D could derive from TRBD1 or TRBD2 (6 bases each). The length of the CDR3 is 12 residues. The V end lost 5 bases, the J end lost 10 bases, and 12 bases lay between the germline ends. Germline CDR1 is SNHLY and CDR2 is FYNNEI. The CDR3 bases are TGTGCCAGCAGTAGAGGGGGGCGGGAGCAGTTCTTC. This codes for CASSRGGREQFF.

At least ten counts were recorded for this clonotype. The chain recombines TRBV6-1 with TRBJ1-1; D might be TRBD1 (5 bases). The V gene lost 5 bases and the J gene lost 5 bases, with 9 bases spanning the gap. The CDR3 covers 12 residues. Looked up from germline, CDR1 is MNHNS and CDR2 is SASEGT. CDR3 sequence: CASSWDETEAFF. The CDR3 DNA sequence: TGTGCCAGCAGTTGGGACGAGACTGAAGCTTTCTTT.

The sample holds a few counts of this clonotype. The chain couples TRBV28 to TRBJ1-1; D unclear. Trimming stripped 2 bases from V and 11 bases from J, with 18 bases between. The V gene's germline CDR1 is MDHEN and CDR2 SYDVKM. This CDR3 comprises 14 residues. This chain's CDR3 is CASSLKSGGGSAFF. CDR3 nucleotides: TGTGCCAGCAGTTTAAAAAGTGGAGGAGGTTCGGCTTTCTTT.

The chain's CDR3 is CATSDVRGIQETQYF. For the CDR3, the DNA is TGTGCCACCAGTGACGTCAGGGGAATACAAGAGACCCAGTACTTC. The rearrangement uses TRBV24-1 and TRBJ2-5, with a weak D call TRBD1 (6 bases). The CDR3 has 15 amino acids. Trimming removed 4 bases at V and 2 bases at J, with 13 bases between. Germline V gene lookup returns CDR1 KGHDR and CDR2 SFDVKD.

Regarding this clonotype: Being one base from a much bigger clone, this may be a read error. J is TRBJ2-3 and V is TRBV27, with unresolved D. The length of the CDR3 is 16 residues. Trimming pared 8 bases from V and 2 bases from J, leaving 20 bases between. Germline V lookup: CDR1 MNHEY, CDR2 SMNVEV (reference sequence). The CDR3 spells CASPPRVDLLTDTQYF. The DNA of the CDR3 is TGTGCCAGCCCCCCCCGGGTGGATTTGCTCACAGATACGCAGTATTTT.

This clonotype was counted between two and nine times. The rearrangement uses TRBV12-3 or TRBV12-4 and TRBJ1-3; weak D call: TRBD1 (5 bases). The CDR3 has 14 residues. V gave up 3 bases and J gave up 4 bases, with 10 bases separating them. The CDR3 DNA follows: TGTGCCAGCAGTTTCGCAGGGCTAGGAAACACCATATATTTT. Translation: CASSFAGLGNTIYF.

This clonotype was detected ten times or more. The chain recombines TRBV6-1 with TRBJ1-1; no reliable D call. This CDR3 spans 11 amino acids. CDR1 is MNHNS and CDR2 is SASEGT in the germline V gene. The germline V and J ends were trimmed by 6 bases and 7 bases, with 9 bases remaining between them. This CDR3 reads CASRTSVEAFF. Written as DNA, the CDR3 is TGTGCCAGCAGAACATCGGTTGAAGCTTTCTTT.

J is TRBJ2-1 and V is TRBV13; 12 bases are a match to TRBD2. CDR1 PRHDT and CDR2 FYEKMQ come from the germline V gene (reference sequence). With 3 bases clipped from V and 9 bases from J, the junction kept 6 bases outside the gene matches. CDR3 length equals 15 residues. The CDR3 reads CASSFRLAGAGEQFF. In nucleotides, the CDR3 is TGTGCCAGCAGCTTTAGACTAGCGGGAGCCGGTGAGCAGTTCTTC.

This clonotype was picked up one time. Germline is not matched at one junction end, which may reflect a read error. CDR3 DNA: TGCAGTGCCCGAGCCCCCGACAGGGAGGAATCACCCCCCCACTTT. Protein: CSARAPDREESPPHF. The J gene is TRBJ1-6, the V gene TRBV20-1; 7 positions agree with TRBD1. The germline V gene encodes CDR1 DFQATT and CDR2 SNEGSKA (reference sequence). This CDR3 contains 15 residues.

The table lists this clonotype with a few counts. The rearrangement joins TRBV19 to TRBJ2-1, with TRBD2 matching 7 bases. After removal of 4 bases from V and 2 bases from J, the junction contained 11 bases not matched to a gene. Per the germline V gene, CDR1 is LNHDA and CDR2 is SQIVND (reference sequence). This CDR3 has 17 amino acids. The CDR3 here is CASSNRHSGFAYNEQFF. CDR3 nucleotides: TGTGCCAGTAGTAATCGACATAGCGGGTTCGCCTACAATGAGCAGTTCTTC.

Notes on this clonotype: Possible read error: a much larger clone is one base away. The rearrangement uses TRBV29-1 and TRBJ2-7; D is possibly TRBD1 (6 bases). The CDR3 has 14 amino acids. The germline V gene encodes CDR1 SQVTM and CDR2 ANQGSEA. V was trimmed by 4 bases and J by 3 bases, leaving 16 bases between them. For the CDR3, the DNA is TGCAGCGTTGGGGGGCTTCCCCCCATCTACGAGCAGTACTTC. Translated: CSVGGLPPIYEQYF.

The V and J genes are TRBV18 and TRBJ2-5; D unclear. Trimming shortened V by 2 bases and J by 4 bases, and 17 bases separated the two germline ends. The CDR3 has 16 residues. Germline V lookup: CDR1 KGHSH, CDR2 LQKENI. Here the CDR3 reads CASSPEANLGTETQYF. The DNA of the CDR3 is TGTGCCAGCTCACCAGAAGCCAATCTTGGAACAGAGACCCAGTACTTC.

This clonotype was seen ten or more times. The chain is built from TRBV12-3 or TRBV12-4 and TRBJ2-1; D is unclear. The CDR3 extends over 15 amino acids. Trimming removed 1 base at V and 0 bases at J, with 7 bases between. CDR3: CASSLEPSSYNEQFF. CDR3 DNA: TGTGCCAGCAGTTTAGAGCCGAGCTCCTACAATGAGCAGTTCTTC.

V gene TRBV9 combines with J gene TRBJ2-7; the match to TRBD1 covers 11 bases. V was clipped by 4 bases and J by 6 bases; unmatched bases: 6. CDR3 size: 14 residues. The germline CDR1 and CDR2 sequences are SGDLS and YYNGEE. For the CDR3, the DNA is TGTGCCAGCAGCACCGGACAGGGGGCAGGCGAGCAGTACTTC. Translated: CASSTGQGAGEQYF.

This clonotype occurred once. This chain connects TRBV20-1 to TRBJ2-2; TRBD1 or TRBD2 may be the D gene (6 bases each). The V end lost 6 bases, the J end lost 8 bases, and 19 bases lay between the germline ends. From germline, CDR1 is DFQATT and CDR2 SNEGSKA (reference sequence). The CDR3 runs to 14 residues. CDR3 DNA: TGCAGTGCCCCCCTAGGGGGGATGGTGGGGGAGCTGTTTTTT. Its protein product is CSAPLGGMVGELFF.

V is TRBV4-1 and J is TRBJ2-2, with TRBD2 matching over 12 bases. Unmatched junction bases numbered 8, after V lost 1 base and J lost 5 bases. The CDR3 is made up of 18 amino acids. CDR1 and CDR2 (germline): MGHRA, YSYEKL. The CDR3 nucleotides are TGCGCCAGCAGCCAAGCGGCTAGCGGGAGGGCTCAAACCGGGGAGCTGTTTTTT. Translating it yields CASSQAASGRAQTGELFF.